Included here is one T cell receptor (beta chain) sequence, with context. The antigen it recognizes is unknown. Base qualities were left out, and no much larger clone turns up one base away. This sample is drawn from a study of OX40 agonist ivuxolimab in advanced cancers. Context from the whole study: Ivuxolimab was an agonistic, fully human IgG2 monoclonal antibody directed against OX40 (CD134), a costimulatory receptor. Intravenous ivuxolimab was administered to patients every 2 weeks at six dose levels: 0.01, 0.1, 0.3, 1.5, 3 and 10 mg/kg. Of the 50 to 55 patients in dose escalation, some 19 had hepatocellular carcinoma, some 15 had melanoma, 9 had renal cell carcinoma and 9 had head and neck cancer. A male proportion of around 80% and a mean age of 60 years, ranging from about 20 to 80, were recorded for the dose-escalation cohort. Patients were allowed to have had prior anti-PD-1, anti-PD-L1 or anti-CTLA-4 therapy, and 40% to 45% of the dose-escalation patients had been treated with checkpoint inhibitors. Partial responses were achieved by three dose-escalation patients, of whom one had hepatocellular carcinoma and two had cutaneous melanoma. The purpose of peripheral TCRbeta sequencing was to test whether ivuxolimab changed TCR sequence diversity and led to clonal T-cell expansion. The paper reports the monotherapy dose-escalation portion (N ≈ 52 patients) of the phase I ivuxolimab trial. The paper as a whole reports these results and caveats: Low levels of normalized T-cell clonal expansion were also seen in some patients who did not respond. In the 0.1-3.0 mg/kg groups, partial responders were among the patients with the lowest normalized peripheral clonal expansion, particularly in CD8+ T cells. At doses from 0.1 to 3.0 mg/kg, clonal expansion was seen in both CD4+ and CD8+ blood T cells between baseline and week 6. On average, CD8+ T cells showed more expanded clones than CD4+ T cells after ivuxolimab. Which antigens the clonally expanded peripheral T cells were specific for was not determined.

The trial excluded patients who had a history of autoimmune disease or who were on systemic immunosuppression. Peripheral blood for TCR sequencing was drawn from every dose cohort at baseline, at cycle 4 day 1 and at cycle 7 day 1. The samples were drawn from a first-in-human, open-label, multicenter phase I dose-escalation trial of ivuxolimab. Adults with locally advanced or metastatic melanoma, renal cell, hepatocellular, or head and neck squamous cell carcinoma were enrolled in the trial. Before TCR sequencing, CD4+ T cells and CD8+ T cells were sorted from peripheral blood as separate populations. To sequence the TCRbeta CDR3 region, genomic DNA was isolated from the sorted cells. The immunoSEQ Assay was used to sequence the TCRbeta CDR3 regions. Sourced from immuneACCESS, this table was stored by TCRdb with only in-frame sequences that have V and J called. A share of the clones is absent; for the studies checked, an unresolved V gene accounts for under half, and the remainder has no known explanation. The sample contains over 100,000 clones, approximately 90% of them found a single time. The ten top clones hold 0.9% to 1.2% of the sample.

The starting material was CD4+ or CD8+ T cells sorted from blood, obtained in a trial of the OX40 agonist ivuxolimab. This receptor was identified in an adult with an advanced solid tumor such as melanoma, head and neck, liver or kidney cancer.

The nucleotide sequence reads as follows: TGTGCCAGCAGTTCCCGAGGACAGGGAGCTGGCTACACCTTC. Protein translation: CASSSRGQGAGYTF. The V and J genes are TRBV27 and TRBJ1-2, with 8 central nucleotides matching TRBD1. CDR1 is given as MNHEY and CDR2 as SMNVEV, both from the germline V gene (reference sequence). Here V drops 4 bases and J drops 7 bases, and the junction holds 8 bases not matched to any gene. Taken from cysteine to phenylalanine, the CDR3 has 14 residues. Only the CDR3 DNA is retained, 42 bases long and in frame from the first base.